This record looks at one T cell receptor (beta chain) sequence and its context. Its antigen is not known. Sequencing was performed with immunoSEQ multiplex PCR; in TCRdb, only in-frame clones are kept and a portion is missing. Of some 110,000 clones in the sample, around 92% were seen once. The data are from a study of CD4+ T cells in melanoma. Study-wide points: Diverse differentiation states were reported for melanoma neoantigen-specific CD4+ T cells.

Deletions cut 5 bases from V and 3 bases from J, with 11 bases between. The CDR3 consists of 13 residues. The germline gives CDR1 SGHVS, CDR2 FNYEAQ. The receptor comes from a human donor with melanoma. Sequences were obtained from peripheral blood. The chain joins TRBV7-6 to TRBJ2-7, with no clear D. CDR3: CASSPRLNYEQYF. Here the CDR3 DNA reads TGTGCCAGCAGCCCCCGACTTAACTACGAGCAGTACTTC.